Given below is one TCR beta chain in context. Its matching antigen is unknown. The data were taken from a study of T-cell memory formation after mild COVID-19. Background on the study: The two donors had largely donor-specific TCR clusters.

TCRdb re-called the 5' RACE reads with MiXCR, one entry per CDR3 protein. The table records 580,000 or so distinct CDR3 sequences, 17% of them present only once. The CDR3 loop spans 15 amino acids. Per germline, CDR1 MNHEY and CDR2 SMNVEV (reference sequence). Trimming removed 3 bases at V and 6 bases at J, with 18 bases between. Study-wide points: Day 15 to 85 contracting clones showed balanced CD4/CD8; day 15 to 37 expanders favored CD4+. Detection of some responders pre-infection suggested pre-existing cross-reactive memory T cells participated. Proof of SARS-CoV-2 specificity was absent for the second-wave clones that crested on day 37.

The chain carries TRBV27 and TRBJ2-7, with D possibly matching TRBD1 (6 bases). This TCR derives from an adult woman who had mild COVID-19 (a few samples of this study predate the infection). Cell type and time point are not known. Input material: PBMCs or a T cell subset sorted from them (not recorded which). The CDR3 DNA reads TGTGCCAGCAGTTTTGGCGGACAGCCGGCGGGCGAGCAGTACTTC. Amino acids: CASSFGGQPAGEQYF.